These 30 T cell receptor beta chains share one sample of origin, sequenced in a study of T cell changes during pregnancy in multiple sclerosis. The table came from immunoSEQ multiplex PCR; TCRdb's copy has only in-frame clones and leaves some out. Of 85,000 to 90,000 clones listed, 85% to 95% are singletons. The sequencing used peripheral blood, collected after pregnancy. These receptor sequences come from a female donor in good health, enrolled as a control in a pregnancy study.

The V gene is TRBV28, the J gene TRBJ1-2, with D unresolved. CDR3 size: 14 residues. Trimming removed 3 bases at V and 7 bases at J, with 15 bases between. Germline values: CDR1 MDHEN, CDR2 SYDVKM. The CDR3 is CASSFFGVGGGYTF. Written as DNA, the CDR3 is TGTGCCAGCAGTTTCTTCGGGGTAGGCGGTGGCTACACCTTC.

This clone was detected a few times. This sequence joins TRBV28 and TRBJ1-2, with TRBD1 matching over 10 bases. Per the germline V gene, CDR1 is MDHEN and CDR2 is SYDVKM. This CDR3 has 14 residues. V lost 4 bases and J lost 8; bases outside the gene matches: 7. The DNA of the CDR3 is TGTGCCAGCAGTTCAACCGGGACAGGGGTGGGCTACACCTTC. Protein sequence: CASSSTGTGVGYTF.

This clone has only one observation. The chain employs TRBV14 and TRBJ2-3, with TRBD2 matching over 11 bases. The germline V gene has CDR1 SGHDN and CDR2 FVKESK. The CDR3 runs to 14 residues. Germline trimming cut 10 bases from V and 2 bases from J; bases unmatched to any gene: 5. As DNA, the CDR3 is TGTGCCATTACGACTAGCGGGAACACAGATACGCAGTATTTT. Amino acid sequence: CAITTSGNTDTQYF.

This CDR3 is CASSPSGDSYEQYF. The CDR3 DNA is TGCGCCAGCAGCCCCTCGGGGGACTCCTACGAGCAGTACTTC. The genes are TRBV5-1 and TRBJ2-7; a weak D match, TRBD2 (6 bases). Trimming took 4 bases from V and 0 from J, leaving 11 bases between them. Germline V lookup: CDR1 SGHRS, CDR2 YFSETQ. The CDR3 extends over 14 amino acids.

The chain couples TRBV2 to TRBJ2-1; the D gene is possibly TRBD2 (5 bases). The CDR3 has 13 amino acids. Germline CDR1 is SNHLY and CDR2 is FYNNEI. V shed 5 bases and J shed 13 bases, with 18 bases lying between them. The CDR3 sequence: CASSTTTRDNQFF. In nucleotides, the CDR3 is TGTGCCAGCAGTACAACAACACGGGATAACCAGTTCTTC.

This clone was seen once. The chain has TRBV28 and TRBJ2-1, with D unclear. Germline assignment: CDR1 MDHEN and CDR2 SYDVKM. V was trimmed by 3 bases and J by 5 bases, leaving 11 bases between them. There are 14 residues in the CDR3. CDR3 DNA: TGTGCCAGCAGTTTTCAAGCAGGCAACAATGAGCAGTTCTTC. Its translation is CASSFQAGNNEQFF.

In nucleotides, the CDR3 is TGTGCCAGCAGCGTAGGAGGGGGTTCCTACAATGAGCAGTTCTTC. Residues: CASSVGGGSYNEQFF. The genes are TRBV9 and TRBJ2-1; TRBD1 is a possible D gene (6 bases). Trimming removed 0 bases at V and 1 base at J, with 8 bases between. The CDR3 runs to 15 residues. Germline-derived CDR1 and CDR2 are SGDLS and YYNGEE. The whole variable domain, filled in from reference TRBV9 and TRBJ2-1, reads DSGVTQTPKHLITATGQRVTLRCSPRSGDLSVYWYQQSLDQGLQFLIQYYNGEERAKGNILERFSAQQFPDLHSELNLSSLELGDSALYFCASSVGGGSYNEQFFGPGTRLTVL.

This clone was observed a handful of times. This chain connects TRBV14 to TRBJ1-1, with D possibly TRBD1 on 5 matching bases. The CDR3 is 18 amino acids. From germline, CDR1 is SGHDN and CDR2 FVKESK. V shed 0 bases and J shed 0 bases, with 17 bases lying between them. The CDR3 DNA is TGTGCCAGCAGCCAAGATGGCGTAATCTGGGGCGTGAACACTGAAGCTTTCTTT. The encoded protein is CASSQDGVIWGVNTEAFF. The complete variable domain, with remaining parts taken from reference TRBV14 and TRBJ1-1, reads EAGVTQFPSHSVIEKGQTVTLRCDPISGHDNLYWYRRVMGKEIKFLLHFVKESKQDESGMPNNRFLAERTGGTYSTLKVQPAELEDSGVYFCASSQDGVIWGVNTEAFFGQGTRLTVV.

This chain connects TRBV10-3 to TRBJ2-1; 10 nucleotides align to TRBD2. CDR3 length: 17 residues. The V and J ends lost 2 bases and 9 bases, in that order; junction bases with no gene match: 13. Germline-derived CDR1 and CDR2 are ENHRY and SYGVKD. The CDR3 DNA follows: TGTGCCATCAGTGAGCGCGGACTAGCGGAGGGTACAGGTGAGCAGTTCTTC. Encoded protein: CAISERGLAEGTGEQFF.

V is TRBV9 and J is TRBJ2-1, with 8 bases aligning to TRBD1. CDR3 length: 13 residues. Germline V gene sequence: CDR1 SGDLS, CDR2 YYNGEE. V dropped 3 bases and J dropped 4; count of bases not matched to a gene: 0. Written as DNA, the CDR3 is TGTGCCAGCAGCGGACAGGGGTACAATGAGCAGTTCTTC. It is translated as CASSGQGYNEQFF.

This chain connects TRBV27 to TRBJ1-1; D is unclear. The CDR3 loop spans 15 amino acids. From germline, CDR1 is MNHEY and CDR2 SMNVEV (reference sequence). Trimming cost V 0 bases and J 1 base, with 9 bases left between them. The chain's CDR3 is CASSLSGSANTEAFF. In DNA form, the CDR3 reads TGTGCCAGCAGTTTATCGGGGAGTGCGAACACTGAAGCTTTCTTT.

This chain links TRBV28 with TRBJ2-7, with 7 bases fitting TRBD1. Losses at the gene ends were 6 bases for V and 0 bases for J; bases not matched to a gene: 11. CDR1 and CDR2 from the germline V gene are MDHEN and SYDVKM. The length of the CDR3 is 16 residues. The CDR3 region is CASSPYRGQISYEQYF. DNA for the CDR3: TGTGCCAGCAGCCCGTACAGGGGTCAAATCTCCTACGAGCAGTACTTC.

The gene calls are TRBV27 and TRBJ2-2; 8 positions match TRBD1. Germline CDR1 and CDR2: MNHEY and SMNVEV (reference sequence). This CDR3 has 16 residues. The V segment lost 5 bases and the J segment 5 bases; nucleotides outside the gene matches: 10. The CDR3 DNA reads TGTGCCAGCAGTCGGGACAGGCCCGCGGGAACCGGGGAGCTGTTTTTT. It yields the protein CASSRDRPAGTGELFF.

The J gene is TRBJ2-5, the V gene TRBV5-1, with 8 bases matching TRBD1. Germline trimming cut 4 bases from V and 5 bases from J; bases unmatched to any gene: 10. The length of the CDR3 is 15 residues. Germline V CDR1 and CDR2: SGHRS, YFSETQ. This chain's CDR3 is CASSVETGAGETQYF. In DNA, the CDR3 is TGCGCCAGCAGCGTAGAGACAGGGGCCGGGGAGACCCAGTACTTC.

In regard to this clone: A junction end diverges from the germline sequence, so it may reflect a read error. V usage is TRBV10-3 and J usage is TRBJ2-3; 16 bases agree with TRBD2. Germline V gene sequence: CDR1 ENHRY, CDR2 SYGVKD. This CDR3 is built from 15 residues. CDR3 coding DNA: TGTGTCATCGGGACTAGCGGGAGGGCCACAGATACGCAGTATTTT. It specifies CVIGTSGRATDTQYF.

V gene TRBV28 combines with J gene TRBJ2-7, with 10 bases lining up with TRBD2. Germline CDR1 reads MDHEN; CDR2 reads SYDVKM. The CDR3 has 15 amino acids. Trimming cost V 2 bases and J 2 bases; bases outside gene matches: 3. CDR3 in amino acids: CASSLASGSTYEQYF. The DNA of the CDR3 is TGTGCCAGCAGTTTAGCTAGCGGGAGTACCTACGAGCAGTACTTC.

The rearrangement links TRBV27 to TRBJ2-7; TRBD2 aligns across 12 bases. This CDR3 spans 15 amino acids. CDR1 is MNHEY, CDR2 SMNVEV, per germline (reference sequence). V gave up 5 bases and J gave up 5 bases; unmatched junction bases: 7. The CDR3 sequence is CASSPSGLAGNEQYF. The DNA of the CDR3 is TGTGCCAGCAGTCCCTCCGGACTAGCGGGAAACGAGCAGTACTTC.

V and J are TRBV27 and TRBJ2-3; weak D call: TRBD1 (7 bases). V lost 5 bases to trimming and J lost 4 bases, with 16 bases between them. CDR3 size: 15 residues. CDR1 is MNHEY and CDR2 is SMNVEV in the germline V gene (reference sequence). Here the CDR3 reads CASSIIRGESDTQYF. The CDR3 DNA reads TGTGCCAGCAGTATTATCAGGGGGGAATCAGATACGCAGTATTTT.

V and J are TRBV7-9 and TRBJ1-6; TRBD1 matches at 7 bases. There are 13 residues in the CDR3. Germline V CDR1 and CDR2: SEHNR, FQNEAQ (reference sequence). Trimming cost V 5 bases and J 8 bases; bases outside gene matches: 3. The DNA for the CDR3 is TGTGCCAGCAGCCGGGACAGTTATTCACCCCTCCACTTT. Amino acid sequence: CASSRDSYSPLHF.

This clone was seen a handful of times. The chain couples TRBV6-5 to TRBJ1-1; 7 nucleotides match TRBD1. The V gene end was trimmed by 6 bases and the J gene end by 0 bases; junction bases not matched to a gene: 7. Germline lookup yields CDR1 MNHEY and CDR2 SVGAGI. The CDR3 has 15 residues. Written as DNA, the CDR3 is TGTGCCAGCAGGAAGGGACAGACTATGAACACTGAAGCTTTCTTT. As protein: CASRKGQTMNTEAFF.

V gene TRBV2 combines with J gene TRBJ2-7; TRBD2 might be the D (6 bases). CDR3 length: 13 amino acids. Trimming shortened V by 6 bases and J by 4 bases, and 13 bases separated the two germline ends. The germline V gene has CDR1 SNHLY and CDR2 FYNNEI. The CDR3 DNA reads TGTGCCAGCAGCGGGGGAGCACTGTACGAGCAGTACTTC. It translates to CASSGGALYEQYF.

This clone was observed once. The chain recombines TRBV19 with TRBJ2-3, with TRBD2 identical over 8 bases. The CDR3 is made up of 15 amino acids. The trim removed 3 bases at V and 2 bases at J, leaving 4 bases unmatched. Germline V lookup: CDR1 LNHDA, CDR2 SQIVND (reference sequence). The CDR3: CASSIGSGVTDTQYF. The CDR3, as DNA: TGTGCCAGTAGTATTGGTAGCGGGGTCACAGATACGCAGTATTTT.

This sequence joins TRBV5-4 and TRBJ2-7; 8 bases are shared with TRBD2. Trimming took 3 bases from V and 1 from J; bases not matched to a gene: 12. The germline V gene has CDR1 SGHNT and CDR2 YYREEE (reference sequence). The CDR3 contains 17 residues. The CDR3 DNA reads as TGTGCCAGCAGCTCCCTCCCTAGCGGGCCGACTTCCTACGAGCAGTACTTC. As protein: CASSSLPSGPTSYEQYF.

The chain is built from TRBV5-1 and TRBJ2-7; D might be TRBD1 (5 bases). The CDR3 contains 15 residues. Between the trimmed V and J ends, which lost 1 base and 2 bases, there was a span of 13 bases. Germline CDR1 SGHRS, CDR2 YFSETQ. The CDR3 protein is CASSLLGPDPYEQYF. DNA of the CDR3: TGCGCCAGCAGCTTGTTGGGGCCCGATCCCTACGAGCAGTACTTC.

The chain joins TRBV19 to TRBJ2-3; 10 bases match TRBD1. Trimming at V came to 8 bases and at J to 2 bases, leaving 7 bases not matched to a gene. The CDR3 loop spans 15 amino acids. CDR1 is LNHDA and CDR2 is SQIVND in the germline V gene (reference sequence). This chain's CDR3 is CASAQDRGNTDTQYF. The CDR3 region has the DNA TGTGCCAGTGCACAGGACAGGGGGAACACAGATACGCAGTATTTT.

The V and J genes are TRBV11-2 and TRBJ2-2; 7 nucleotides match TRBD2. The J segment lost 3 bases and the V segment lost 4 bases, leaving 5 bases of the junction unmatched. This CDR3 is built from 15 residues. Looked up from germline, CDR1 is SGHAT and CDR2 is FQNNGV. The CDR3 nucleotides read TGTGCCAGCAGCTCCGGGACTACTTACACCGGGGAGCTGTTTTTT. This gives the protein CASSSGTTYTGELFF.

For the CDR3, the DNA is TGTGCCAGCAGCAAAGGTAGACAGGGATTTGAAGAGACCCAGTACTTC. It codes for CASSKGRQGFEETQYF. The chain links TRBV21-1 to TRBJ2-5; the D call in the table, TRBD1, was not verified against the DNA. TRBV21-1 is listed as a pseudogene. The CDR3 is 16 residues long.

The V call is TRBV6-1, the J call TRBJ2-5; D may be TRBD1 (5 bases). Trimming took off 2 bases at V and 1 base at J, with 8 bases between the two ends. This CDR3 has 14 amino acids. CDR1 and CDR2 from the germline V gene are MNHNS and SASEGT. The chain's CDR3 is CASSETQAQETQYF. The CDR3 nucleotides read TGTGCCAGCAGTGAAACACAGGCCCAAGAGACCCAGTACTTC.

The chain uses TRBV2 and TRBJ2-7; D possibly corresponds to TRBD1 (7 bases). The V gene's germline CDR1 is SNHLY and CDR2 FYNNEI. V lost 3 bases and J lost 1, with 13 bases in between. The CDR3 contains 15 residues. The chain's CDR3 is CASSEGGRGSYEQYF. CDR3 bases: TGTGCCAGCAGTGAGGGGGGCAGGGGGTCCTACGAGCAGTACTTC.

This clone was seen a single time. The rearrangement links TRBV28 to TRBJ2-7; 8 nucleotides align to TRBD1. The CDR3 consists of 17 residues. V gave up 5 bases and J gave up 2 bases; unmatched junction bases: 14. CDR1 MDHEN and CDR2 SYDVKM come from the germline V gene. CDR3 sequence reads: CASSPWAIPDRAYEQYF. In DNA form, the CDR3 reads TGTGCCAGCAGTCCCTGGGCTATACCGGACAGGGCCTACGAGCAGTACTTC.